This record concerns one T cell receptor (beta chain) sequence. This clonotype was picked up a small number of times. Its recognized antigen is unknown. No qualities accompany the bases; no much larger clone lies one base away. This specimen belongs to a study of T-cell memory formation after mild COVID-19 (dated by TCRdb to about 2021). Background on the whole study: Most TCR sequence clusters were specific to one of the two donors. Two young, previously healthy adult volunteers, one female and one male, were included in the cohort. T-cell clones expanding and contracting after mild COVID-19 in two donors were tracked by longitudinal TCRalpha and TCRbeta repertoire sequencing.

The CDR3 has 13 amino acids, counting the end cysteine and phenylalanine. Only the CDR3 portion is preserved as DNA: 39 bases, with reading frame beginning at the first base. CDR1 and CDR2, looked up from the germline V gene, are SGHTA and FQGNSA. The germline ends are 12 bases apart after V is trimmed by 4 bases and J by 5 bases. Ficoll-Paque density gradient centrifugation was the method used to isolate PBMCs. General study outcomes and caveats: Only a couple of mild cases were covered in the study, and larger cohorts including severe cases with pre-infection samples were considered necessary. Some responding clones were detected in pre-infection memory, suggesting pre-existing cross-reactive memory T cells joined the SARS-CoV-2 response. Whether the second-wave clones peaking on day 37 were SARS-CoV-2 specific was not confirmed. Clones that contracted from day 15 to 85 showed balanced CD4/CD8 phenotypes, whereas a second wave of clones that expanded from day 15 to 37 leaned towards CD4+. Contracting CD4+ clones turned up mainly in the CM and EM memory subsets, whereas EMRA was where CD8+ clones were enriched.

Reads for this sample came from an Illumina NovaSeq 6000. TCRalpha and TCRbeta cDNA libraries were constructed by 5'RACE with constant-segment primers, with sample barcodes and unique molecular identifiers being introduced. Trizol reagent was used to extract RNA from every sample. Libraries were amplified in two PCR steps, with a second sample barcode and Illumina TruSeq adapters added in the second step. Libraries were sequenced on an Illumina NovaSeq with 2 x 150 bp paired-end reads. The paper's processing steps were these. Demultiplexing of reads and collapsing into UMI-guided consensus sequences were performed with migec v1.2.7. Using mixcr v2.1.11, UMI consensuses were aligned to TRA and TRB V and J templates and then assembled into clonotypes. A clonotype was counted as expanded or contracted only when both edgeR and NoisET called the clonotype significant, with the noise models trained on biological replicates. edgeR calls used a false discovery rate-adjusted p below 0.01 and a log2 fold-change threshold of 1. PCA with hierarchical clustering of max-normalized trajectories of the 1000 most abundant clonotypes was used as exploratory dynamics analysis. Each responding clone was given a CD4 or CD8 phenotype based on the CD4+ and CD8+ repertoires, which had been sequenced separately. TCRdb's own reprocessing of the public reads used fastp at Q25 and MiXCR and kept productive beta chains. Rows are combined by CDR3 protein, so each entry shows the most common genes and DNA. The V and J calls were not made by the authors but by TCRdb's processing. This sample is represented by 450,000 or so distinct CDR3 sequences; around a quarter of them were singletons. Approximately 13% of the sample is in the top ten clones.

Material for sequencing was PBMCs or a T cell subset sorted from them (not recorded which). Recombination linked TRBV7-2 to TRBJ2-7, with the D segment identity uncertain. The sequence was obtained from an adult woman who had mild COVID-19 (a few samples of this study predate the infection). The sample titles of this study are shuffled in the database, so cell type and time point are left out; the donor was told from shared clones. The CDR3 region: CASSWRPGNEQYF. At the DNA level, the sequence is TGTGCCAGCAGCTGGCGACCTGGGAACGAGCAGTACTTC.